This TCR beta chain was captured by sequencing in a study of blood T cell repertoires in COVID-19. On the study more broadly: Sites in the United States, Italy and Spain provided acute and convalescent COVID-19 samples. The analysed material was cDNA or gDNA that came from T cells, B-cell-depleted T cells, or PBMCs.

Per the original methods: Counts of nucleated cells, estimated from reference gene primer amplification, were obtained. Clones were read by immunoSEQ multiplex PCR, and TCRdb kept only the in-frame ones, dropping some. The DNA gave D and trimming, while V, J and clone size come from that table. The sample comprises over 50,000 clones, roughly 91% of which are singletons, and over 7.5% rests with the top ten. Trimming took off 7 bases at V and 0 bases at J, with 12 bases between the two ends. Germline V gene lookup returns CDR1 MNHNY and CDR2 SVGAGI (reference sequence). This CDR3 comprises 14 residues.

The sample taken for sequencing was peripheral blood. This receptor was taken from a middle-aged man with active COVID-19. This chain links TRBV6-6 with TRBJ2-5; perhaps TRBD1 as D (6 bases). The CDR3 sequence is CASKQDRNQETQYF. The CDR3 region has the DNA TGTGCCAGCAAACAGGACAGAAACCAAGAGACCCAGTACTTC.